One sample yielded the 3 T cell receptor beta chains listed below, sequenced in a study of cytomegalovirus exposure and HLA in healthy donors. The primer mix had 60 Vbeta and 13 Jbeta primers. Measured with immunoSEQ multiplex PCR; TCRdb has only the in-frame clones, and not every one. In the table there are 150,000 or so clones, about 76% of which are singletons. Sequenced input: PBMCs. The receptors derive from a man younger than 40 in good health and CMV-seropositive.

This sequence joins TRBV19 and TRBJ2-7; 9 nucleotides align to TRBD2. The CDR3 has 13 residues. Looked up from germline, CDR1 is LNHDA and CDR2 is SQIVND (reference sequence). V shed 4 bases and J 7 bases; nucleotides not matched to a gene: 5. Here the CDR3 reads CASSSGGAPEQYF. The CDR3 bases are TGTGCCAGTAGTAGCGGGGGGGCTCCTGAGCAGTACTTC.

This sequence joins TRBV7-6 and TRBJ2-1; weak D call: TRBD2 (7 bases). V lost 6 bases to trimming and J lost 4 bases, with 13 bases between them. The CDR3 totals 14 residues. CDR1 is SGHVS, CDR2 FNYEAQ, per germline. CDR3 protein: CASRGGLAYNEQFF. Here the CDR3 DNA reads TGTGCCAGCAGGGGGGGGCTAGCGTACAATGAGCAGTTCTTC.

This chain connects TRBV11-3 to TRBJ2-7, with D possibly being TRBD2 (6 bases). Germline lookup yields CDR1 SGHNT and CDR2 YENEEA. Trimming removed 11 bases at V and 4 bases at J, with 21 bases between. The CDR3 is made up of 14 amino acids. DNA for the CDR3: TGTGCCGGACCATGGAGGGCCTCCGGATACGAGCAGTACTTC. This sequence encodes CAGPWRASGYEQYF.